This T cell receptor (beta chain) emerged from a study of neurological immune-mediated disorders. The sample's time point: longitudinal time-point 3. A total of 2 million PBMCs stored at -80 degrees C provided the unsorted libraries. Judged by abundance, this clonotype is medium-sized (0.01 to 0.1%). Its antigen is unknown. Study-wide results and limits: CDR3 amino acid sequences found in expanded clones were never shared across subjects, suggesting private repertoires in all groups.

The CDR3 runs to 17 residues. The V gene end was trimmed by 4 bases and the J gene end by 3 bases; junction bases not matched to a gene: 11. CDR1 is SGHVS, CDR2 FNYEAQ, per germline. Every sequencing run returned over 190 million TCR-beta sequences, which were derived from 15-18 subjects. TCRdb itself ran the 5' RACE reads through MiXCR, one entry per CDR3 protein. Counted here are roughly 48,000 distinct CDR3 sequences, roughly 13% occurring once; the ten biggest clones make up 7.5% to 9.5%. This clonotype was sampled from a male donor with HTLV-1-associated myelopathy (HAM/TSP). The chain recombines TRBV7-6 with TRBJ1-4; 7 bases line up with TRBD1. Sequencing was carried out using PBMCs. The CDR3 region is CASSSRNTGVPNEKLFF. In DNA form, the CDR3 reads TGTGCCAGCAGCTCACGAAACACAGGGGTGCCTAATGAAAAACTGTTTTTT.